Listed below are T cell receptor beta chains from one sample, sequenced in a study of cytotoxic CD8 clonotypes in ibrutinib-treated CLL. The table came from immunoSEQ multiplex PCR; TCRdb's copy has only in-frame clones and leaves some out. The sample consists of about 180,000 clones, 84% of them appearing once. The source was PBMCs, collected after 24 months of ibrutinib treatment. The origin of the receptors is a human donor with chronic lymphocytic leukemia. The CDR3 runs from the conserved cysteine through the conserved F or W. The order of the fields is J gene, V gene, CDR3 length, CDR3 protein.

J gene: TRBJ2-2
V gene: TRBV5-6
CDR3 length: 14
CDR3 protein: CASSKNRIAGELFF

J gene: TRBJ2-1
V gene: TRBV7-8
CDR3 length: 15
CDR3 protein: CASSLTSGSSGEQFF

J gene: TRBJ2-7
V gene: TRBV9
CDR3 length: 15
CDR3 protein: CASSSPGQGSYEQYF

J gene: TRBJ2-1
V gene: TRBV7-2
CDR3 length: 16
CDR3 protein: CASSPQPGLERNEQFF

J gene: TRBJ2-1
V gene: TRBV7-6
CDR3 length: 17
CDR3 protein: CASSPRLGSGRQNEQFF

J gene: TRBJ2-7
V gene: TRBV19
CDR3 length: 13
CDR3 protein: CASSISTSYEQYF

J gene: TRBJ1-2
V gene: TRBV4-1
CDR3 length: 14
CDR3 protein: CASSLPEQRYGYTF

J gene: TRBJ2-1
V gene: TRBV29-1
CDR3 length: 15
CDR3 protein: CSVGTSGRATNEQFF

J gene: TRBJ2-2
V gene: TRBV5-6
CDR3 length: 14
CDR3 protein: CASSWGTAGGELFF

J gene: TRBJ2-1
V gene: TRBV7-2
CDR3 length: 12
CDR3 protein: CASSLGLFEQFF

J gene: TRBJ1-2
V gene: TRBV7-9
CDR3 length: 15
CDR3 protein: CASSTHSGTEDGYTF

J gene: TRBJ1-1
V gene: TRBV5-4
CDR3 length: 11
CDR3 protein: CASSLSSEAFF

J gene: TRBJ1-1
V gene: TRBV7-2
CDR3 length: 17
CDR3 protein: CASSLAPRPTGNTEAFF

J gene: TRBJ2-1
V gene: TRBV9
CDR3 length: 13
CDR3 protein: CASSASGGAEQFF

J gene: TRBJ1-1
V gene: TRBV5-1
CDR3 length: 13
CDR3 protein: CASSARENTEAFF

J gene: TRBJ1-5
V gene: TRBV18
CDR3 length: 15
CDR3 protein: CASSSRVDSNQPQHF

J gene: TRBJ2-1
V gene: TRBV6-1
CDR3 length: 14
CDR3 protein: CASTGNSRALGQFF

J gene: TRBJ2-1
V gene: TRBV29-1
CDR3 length: 15
CDR3 protein: CSVYQGAGSYNEQFF

J gene: TRBJ2-1
V gene: TRBV5-6
CDR3 length: 14
CDR3 protein: CASSLFRGYNEQFF

J gene: TRBJ2-3
V gene: TRBV19
CDR3 length: 16
CDR3 protein: CASSDPQGARTDTQYF

J gene: TRBJ2-1
V gene: TRBV23-1
CDR3 length: 16
CDR3 protein: CASSPREVGSYNEQFF

J gene: TRBJ2-2
V gene: TRBV27
CDR3 length: 15
CDR3 protein: CASSASGRNTGELFF

J gene: TRBJ1-1
V gene: TRBV7-9
CDR3 length: 15
CDR3 protein: CASSSPGQGRTEAFF

J gene: TRBJ2-7
V gene: TRBV9
CDR3 length: 13
CDR3 protein: CASSPQSSYEQYF

J gene: TRBJ1-5
V gene: TRBV6-1
CDR3 length: 15
CDR3 protein: CASSGTGTGYQPQHF

J gene: TRBJ2-1
V gene: TRBV29-1
CDR3 length: 11
CDR3 protein: CSVRGWNEQFF

J gene: TRBJ1-4
V gene: TRBV23-1
CDR3 length: 17
CDR3 protein: CASSPPDGAGINEKLFF

J gene: TRBJ1-2
V gene: TRBV7-6
CDR3 length: 15
CDR3 protein: CASSPTGMGFYGYTF

J gene: TRBJ1-5
V gene: TRBV19
CDR3 length: 15
CDR3 protein: CASSIKGRSNQPQHF

J gene: TRBJ2-1
V gene: TRBV7-3
CDR3 length: 17
CDR3 protein: CASSSRWGTSGRDEQFF

J gene: TRBJ2-7
V gene: TRBV2
CDR3 length: 13
CDR3 protein: CASSKDGSYEQYF

J gene: TRBJ1-2
V gene: TRBV18
CDR3 length: 15
CDR3 protein: CASSPTGDPNYGYTF

J gene: TRBJ2-2
V gene: TRBV11-2
CDR3 length: 16
CDR3 protein: CASSRTSGLASGELFF

J gene: TRBJ1-2
V gene: TRBV6-1
CDR3 length: 13
CDR3 protein: CASSEGTAYGYTF

J gene: TRBJ2-3
V gene: TRBV23-1
CDR3 length: 15
CDR3 protein: CASKNTGWVADTQYF

J gene: TRBJ1-1
V gene: TRBV28
CDR3 length: 14
CDR3 protein: CASSFGRGNTEAFF

J gene: TRBJ1-5
V gene: TRBV5-6
CDR3 length: 15
CDR3 protein: CASSLDRRRNVPQHF

J gene: TRBJ2-3
V gene: TRBV6-5
CDR3 length: 15
CDR3 protein: CASSLTSGGTDTQYF

J gene: TRBJ2-3
V gene: TRBV7-9
CDR3 length: 16
CDR3 protein: CASSLVMATSTDTQYF

J gene: TRBJ2-7
V gene: TRBV30
CDR3 length: 15
CDR3 protein: CAWSPAGRGQYEQYF

J gene: TRBJ1-5
V gene: TRBV18
CDR3 length: 15
CDR3 protein: CASSSREAASQPQHF

J gene: TRBJ2-7
V gene: TRBV7-2
CDR3 length: 13
CDR3 protein: CASSPTRAREQYF

J gene: TRBJ1-5
V gene: TRBV6-5
CDR3 length: 15
CDR3 protein: CASSPMDGRVSPQHF

J gene: TRBJ2-7
V gene: TRBV28
CDR3 length: 12
CDR3 protein: CALGRGHYEQYF

J gene: TRBJ2-2
V gene: TRBV5-1
CDR3 length: 15
CDR3 protein: CASSLPQGRGGELFF

J gene: TRBJ1-3
V gene: TRBV19
CDR3 length: 14
CDR3 protein: CASKDWNSGNTIYF

J gene: TRBJ1-1
V gene: TRBV6-5
CDR3 length: 15
CDR3 protein: CASSYSLLGGTEAFF

J gene: TRBJ2-5
V gene: TRBV27
CDR3 length: 14
CDR3 protein: CASSAKDRGETQYF

J gene: TRBJ1-6
V gene: TRBV2
CDR3 length: 16
CDR3 protein: CASSRDGYSYNSPLHF

J gene: TRBJ2-7
V gene: TRBV5-1
CDR3 length: 13
CDR3 protein: CASSLDRAYEQYF

J gene: TRBJ1-2
V gene: TRBV19
CDR3 length: 14
CDR3 protein: CASTSDRINSGYTF

J gene: TRBJ1-5
V gene: TRBV11-2
CDR3 length: 18
CDR3 protein: CASSLLPLVGISDQPQHF

J gene: TRBJ2-7
V gene: TRBV27
CDR3 length: 16
CDR3 protein: CATTTGYSSKPYEQYF

J gene: TRBJ1-3
V gene: TRBV5-6
CDR3 length: 14
CDR3 protein: CASSLAWDGNTIYF

J gene: TRBJ2-7
V gene: TRBV7-2
CDR3 length: 16
CDR3 protein: CASSVVPGGSSYEQYF

J gene: TRBJ1-5
V gene: TRBV27
CDR3 length: 15
CDR3 protein: CASSQTAVVIQPQHF

J gene: TRBJ1-1
V gene: TRBV4-2
CDR3 length: 14
CDR3 protein: CASSQETGRTEAFF

J gene: TRBJ2-1
V gene: TRBV15
CDR3 length: 15
CDR3 protein: CATSREASGSFEQFF

J gene: TRBJ1-2
V gene: TRBV5-1
CDR3 length: 15
CDR3 protein: CASSMEGQGVDGYTF

J gene: TRBJ1-1
V gene: TRBV11-2
CDR3 length: 15
CDR3 protein: CASSFQAGVNTEAFF